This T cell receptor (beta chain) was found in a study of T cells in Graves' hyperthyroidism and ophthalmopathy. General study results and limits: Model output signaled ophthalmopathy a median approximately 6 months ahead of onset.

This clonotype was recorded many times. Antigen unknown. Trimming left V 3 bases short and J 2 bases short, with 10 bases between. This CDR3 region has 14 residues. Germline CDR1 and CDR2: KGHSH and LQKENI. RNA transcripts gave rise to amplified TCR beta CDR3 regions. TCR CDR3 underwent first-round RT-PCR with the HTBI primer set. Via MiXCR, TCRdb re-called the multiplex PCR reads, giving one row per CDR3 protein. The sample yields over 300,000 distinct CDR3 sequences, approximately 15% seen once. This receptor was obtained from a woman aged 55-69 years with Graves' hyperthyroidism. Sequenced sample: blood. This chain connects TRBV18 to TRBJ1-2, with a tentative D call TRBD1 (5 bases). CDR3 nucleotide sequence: TGTGCCAGCTCACCTGCGGGGGGGAACTATGGCTACACCTTC. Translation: CASSPAGGNYGYTF.